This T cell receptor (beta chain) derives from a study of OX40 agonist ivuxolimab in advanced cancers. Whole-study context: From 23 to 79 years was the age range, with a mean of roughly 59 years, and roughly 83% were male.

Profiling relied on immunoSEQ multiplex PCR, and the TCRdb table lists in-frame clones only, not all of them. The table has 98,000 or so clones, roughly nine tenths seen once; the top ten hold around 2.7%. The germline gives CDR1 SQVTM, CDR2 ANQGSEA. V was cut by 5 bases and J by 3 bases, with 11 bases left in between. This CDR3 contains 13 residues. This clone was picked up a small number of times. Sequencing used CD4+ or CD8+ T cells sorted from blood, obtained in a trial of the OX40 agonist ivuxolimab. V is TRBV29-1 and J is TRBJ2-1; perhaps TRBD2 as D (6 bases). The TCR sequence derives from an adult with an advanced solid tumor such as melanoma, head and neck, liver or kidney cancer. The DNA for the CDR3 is TGCAGCGTTAAGGGACTTAACTACAATGAGCAGTTCTTC. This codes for CSVKGLNYNEQFF.